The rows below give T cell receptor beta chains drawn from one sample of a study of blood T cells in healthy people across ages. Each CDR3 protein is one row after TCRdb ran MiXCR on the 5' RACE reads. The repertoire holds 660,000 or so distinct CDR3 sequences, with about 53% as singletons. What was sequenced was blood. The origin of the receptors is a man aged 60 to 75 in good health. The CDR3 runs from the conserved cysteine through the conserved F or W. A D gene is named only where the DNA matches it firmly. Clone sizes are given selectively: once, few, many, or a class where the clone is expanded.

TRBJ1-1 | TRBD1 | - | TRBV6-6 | CASGQDRDTEAFF | TGTGCCAGCGGCCAGGACAGGGACACTGAAGCTTTCTTT
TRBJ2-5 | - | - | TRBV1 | CTSSLSGGETQYF | TGCACCAGCAGCCTTAGCGGGGGGGAGACCCAGTACTTC
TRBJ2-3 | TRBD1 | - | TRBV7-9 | CASSFLGQGGADTQYF | TGTGCCAGCAGCTTCCTAGGACAGGGAGGAGCAGATACGCAGTATTTT
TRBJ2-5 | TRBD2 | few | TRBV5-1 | CASSPVSGVGETQYF | TGCGCCAGCAGCCCCGTTAGCGGGGTTGGAGAGACCCAGTACTTC
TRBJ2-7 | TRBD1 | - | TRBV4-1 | CASSPGAGQGINEQYF | TGCGCCAGCAGCCCCGGTGCGGGACAGGGTATCAACGAGCAGTACTTC
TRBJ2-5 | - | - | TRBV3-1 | CASSQDYGGTQYF | TGTGCCAGCAGCCAAGATTATGGGGGGACCCAGTACTTC
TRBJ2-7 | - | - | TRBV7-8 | CASSLGGAFSYEQYF | TGTGCCAGCAGCTTGGGAGGCGCCTTCTCCTACGAGCAGTACTTC
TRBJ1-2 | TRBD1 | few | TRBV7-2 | CASSPRIDRGHGYTF | TGTGCCAGCAGCCCCAGGATTGACAGGGGGCATGGCTACACCTTC
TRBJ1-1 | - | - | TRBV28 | CASNLSSTNTEAFF | TGTGCCAGCAATTTATCGTCCACGAACACTGAAGCTTTCTTT
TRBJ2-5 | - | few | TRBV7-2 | CASSFGDPFQETQYF | TGTGCCAGCAGTTTTGGGGACCCCTTCCAAGAGACCCAGTACTTC
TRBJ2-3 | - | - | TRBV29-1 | CSVDPSGTDTQYF | TGCAGCGTTGATCCTAGCGGCACAGATACGCAGTATTTT
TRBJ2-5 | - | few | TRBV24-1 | CATSDQTRYQETQYF | TGTGCCACCAGTGACCAGACCCGGTATCAAGAGACCCAGTACTTC